The 2 T cell receptor beta chains below all came from one sample that was sequenced in a study of blood T cells in healthy people across ages. A second PCR, run for roughly 7 to 11 cycles, used a sample-barcoded 5' primer plus a J-beta primer mix. TCRdb passed the 5' RACE reads through MiXCR, listing each CDR3 protein once. The table records roughly 2 million distinct CDR3 sequences, around half of them present only once. The sequenced sample consisted of blood. These receptors were collected from a woman aged 40 to 55 in good health.

This clonotype was seen only a few times. J is TRBJ2-5 and V is TRBV7-2; possibly TRBD2 for D (5 bases). Trimming took off 5 bases at V and 1 base at J, with 11 bases between the two ends. Germline CDR1 SGHTA, CDR2 FQGNSA. The CDR3 runs 14 residues. CDR3 nucleotide sequence: TGTGCCAGCAGCACGGGGATACCCCAAGAGACCCAGTACTTC. Translating it yields CASSTGIPQETQYF.

This clonotype was seen once. The chain uses TRBV20-1 and TRBJ1-5; D uncertain. The V and J ends lost 5 bases and 0 bases respectively, with 8 bases between them. This CDR3 spans 13 amino acids. The germline CDR1 and CDR2 sequences are DFQATT and SNEGSKA (reference sequence). DNA of the CDR3: TGCAGTGCTTGGAAGGATAGCAATCAGCCCCAGCATTTT. Its translation: CSAWKDSNQPQHF.